One sample yielded the 31 T cell receptor beta chains listed below, sequenced in a study of technical replicates of blood from a few donors. Using immunoSEQ multiplex PCR, the repertoire was profiled, and TCRdb retains in-frame clones only, with some absent. This table holds tens of thousands of clones, around 94% found once. Sequencing was done on a sample of T cells isolated from PBMCs. The receptors were sampled from a human donor in good health.

This clone came up a few times. This chain joins TRBV4-2 and TRBJ1-5, with 9 bases matching TRBD1. V gave up 1 base and J gave up 5 bases; unmatched junction bases: 6. The CDR3 extends over 16 amino acids. In germline, CDR1 is LGHNA, CDR2 YNFKEQ. CDR3 sequence reads: CASSQVSWTGDQPQHF. The CDR3 nucleotides are TGTGCCAGCAGCCAAGTAAGCTGGACAGGGGATCAGCCCCAGCATTTT.

The DNA for the CDR3 is TGTGCCAGCAGCTCCCAAGGGACTAGCGGGAGGGGAAATACAGATACGCAGTATTTT. The encoded protein is CASSSQGTSGRGNTDTQYF. The genes are TRBV11-2 and TRBJ2-3; 16 nucleotides agree with TRBD2. The CDR3 sequence is 19 residues long. J was trimmed by 3 bases and V by 4 bases; bases with no gene match: 10. In germline, CDR1 is SGHAT, CDR2 FQNNGV.

The V call is TRBV7-6, the J call TRBJ2-1; TRBD2 aligns across 10 bases. The CDR3 is 18 amino acids. The junction had 14 bases not matched to a gene; V was cut back by 5 bases and J by 4 bases. Looked up from germline, CDR1 is SGHVS and CDR2 is FNYEAQ. CDR3 sequence (DNA): TGTGCCAGCAGCGTGATAGCGGGAGGTGTGGGGCTATACAATGAGCAGTTCTTC. Amino acid sequence: CASSVIAGGVGLYNEQFF. The full variable domain, in which reference TRBV7-6 and TRBJ2-1 provide the parts outside the CDR3, is GAGVSQSPRYKVTKRGQDVALRCDPISGHVSLYWYRQALGQGPEFLTYFNYEAQQDKSGLPNDRFSAERPEGSISTLTIQRTEQRDSAMYRCASSVIAGGVGLYNEQFFGPGTRLTVL.

The V call is TRBV29-1, the J call TRBJ2-2; D perhaps matches TRBD2 (6 bases). With 8 bases removed from V and 6 bases from J, the gap between germline ends came to 16 bases. CDR1 is SQVTM and CDR2 is ANQGSEA in the germline V gene. This CDR3 region has 13 residues. Here the CDR3 reads CSFVPGVAGELFF. DNA of the CDR3: TGCAGCTTCGTCCCGGGGGTGGCCGGGGAGCTGTTTTTT.

The genes are TRBV6-5 and TRBJ1-1, with D uncertain. The ends were cut back, 6 bases at V and 3 bases at J, with 11 bases in the middle. This CDR3 has 13 residues. Germline CDR1 reads MNHEY; CDR2 reads SVGAGI. CDR3 sequence (DNA): TGTGCCAGCAGGAGGCAGCCGTACACTGAAGCTTTCTTT. This encodes CASRRQPYTEAFF.

This clone was seen only once. The rearrangement links TRBV4-2 to TRBJ2-7; D is undetermined. V dropped 0 bases and J dropped 3 bases, with 6 bases sitting between them. Germline CDR1 is LGHNA and CDR2 is YNFKEQ. This CDR3 has 13 residues. CDR3 in amino acids: CASSQEANYEQYF. DNA for the CDR3: TGTGCCAGCAGCCAAGAAGCCAACTACGAGCAGTACTTC.

This chain links TRBV29-1 with TRBJ2-1, with 8 nucleotides matching TRBD1. V lost 6 bases and J lost 0; bases outside the gene matches: 7. The CDR3 is 15 amino acids. Looked up from germline, CDR1 is SQVTM and CDR2 is ANQGSEA. CDR3 sequence reads: CSVKDRALSYNEQFF. DNA of the CDR3: TGCAGCGTGAAGGACAGGGCGCTCTCCTACAATGAGCAGTTCTTC.

The rearrangement links TRBV27 to TRBJ2-6, with TRBD1 matching 12 bases. The CDR3 is made up of 19 amino acids. The ends lost 5 bases at V and 3 bases at J; junction bases unmatched: 11. The germline V gene has CDR1 MNHEY and CDR2 SMNVEV (reference sequence). CDR3 bases: TGTGCCAGCAGTGTCTATGCGGGACAGGGGGCTTTTGGGGCCAACGTCCTGACTTTC. Its translation: CASSVYAGQGAFGANVLTF.

The chain combines TRBV9 with TRBJ2-3; 9 bases are a match to TRBD2. The CDR3 loop spans 16 amino acids. V gave up 0 bases and J gave up 0 bases; unmatched junction bases: 2. The germline gives CDR1 SGDLS, CDR2 YYNGEE. The CDR3, as DNA: TGTGCCAGCAGCGTAGGGACTAGCGTTAGCACAGATACGCAGTATTTT. It encodes CASSVGTSVSTDTQYF.

CDR3 nucleotide sequence: TGCGCCACCGCCCTAGCGCGCTACAATGAGCAGTTCTTC. Translated, it gives CATALARYNEQFF. The rearrangement links TRBV4-3 to TRBJ2-1; tentative D call: TRBD2 (6 bases). CDR3 length: 13 amino acids. Germline lookup yields CDR1 LGHNA and CDR2 YSLEER. V was clipped by 10 bases and J by 3 bases, with 13 bases between them.

The chain employs TRBV28 and TRBJ1-4; 8 bases map to TRBD1. Trimming cost V 5 bases and J 8 bases; bases outside gene matches: 10. Germline-derived CDR1 and CDR2 are MDHEN and SYDVKM. The CDR3 spans 15 residues. The CDR3 nucleotides read TGTGCCAGCAGTCCCACAGGACAGGGCGGGGAAAAACTGTTTTTT. It is translated as CASSPTGQGGEKLFF.

The V gene is TRBV5-6, the J gene TRBJ2-3; D could derive from TRBD1 or TRBD2 (6 bases each). The V gene lost 4 bases and the J gene lost 3 bases, with 15 bases spanning the gap. Germline-derived CDR1 and CDR2 are SGHDT and YYEEEE. This CDR3 contains 15 residues. CDR3 DNA: TGTGCCAGCAGCCTGGGGGGCAGGGTGACAGATACGCAGTATTTT. Protein sequence: CASSLGGRVTDTQYF. Combining the CDR3 with reference TRBV5-6 and TRBJ2-3 gives the whole variable domain DAGVTQSPTHLIKTRGQQVTLRCSPKSGHDTVSWYQQALGQGPQFIFQYYEEEERQRGNFPDRFSGHQFPNYSSELNVNALLLGDSALYLCASSLGGRVTDTQYFGPGTRLTVL.

This rearrangement joins TRBV6-5 to TRBJ1-2, with D perhaps TRBD1 (5 bases). V was pared by 2 bases and J by 4 bases, with 11 bases between. Germline CDR1 MNHEY, CDR2 SVGAGI. The CDR3 sequence is 14 residues long. The DNA for the CDR3 is TGTGCCAGCAGTTACATCGGACAATCCTATGGCTACACCTTC. It yields the protein CASSYIGQSYGYTF.

V and J are TRBV10-3 and TRBJ2-1, with 8 bases identical to TRBD1. Germline values: CDR1 ENHRY, CDR2 SYGVKD. The CDR3 loop spans 13 amino acids. Trimming at V came to 6 bases and at J to 8 bases, leaving 6 bases not matched to a gene. The CDR3 DNA reads as TGTGCCATCAGCCCGGACAGGGAGCATGAGCAGTTCTTC. Translation gives CAISPDREHEQFF.

This chain uses TRBV30 with TRBJ2-7; TRBD2 matches 9 bases. Germline CDR1 is GTSNPN and CDR2 is SVGIG (reference sequence). The length of the CDR3 is 16 residues. V shed 1 base and J 1 base; nucleotides not matched to a gene: 8. The CDR3, as DNA: TGTGCCTGGAGTGATCTAGCGGGGTCGGTGTCCTACGAGCAGTACTTC. It specifies CAWSDLAGSVSYEQYF.

The rearrangement joins TRBV11-3 to TRBJ2-7; 9 bases agree with TRBD1. This CDR3 comprises 17 residues. With 2 bases clipped from V and 1 base from J, the junction kept 9 bases outside the gene matches. The germline V gene has CDR1 SGHNT and CDR2 YENEEA. CDR3 region: CASSLSSVGQGSYEQYF. CDR3 bases: TGTGCCAGCAGCTTAAGTTCTGTTGGACAGGGGTCCTACGAGCAGTACTTC. The whole variable domain, remainder taken from reference TRBV11-3 and TRBJ2-7, is EAGVVQSPRYKIIEKKQPVAFWCNPISGHNTLYWYLQNLGQGPELLIRYENEEAVDDSQLPKDRFSAERLKGVDSTLKIQPAELGDSAVYLCASSLSSVGQGSYEQYFGPGTRLTVT.

The V gene is TRBV7-2, the J gene TRBJ1-1; a possible D gene is TRBD1 (6 bases). CDR3 length: 14 amino acids. From germline, CDR1 is SGHTA and CDR2 FQGNSA. The V end was cut by 1 base, the J end by 5 bases, with 11 bases between. CDR3 coding DNA: TGTGCCAGCAGCTTAGACAGGGAAATAACTGAAGCTTTCTTT. Translating gives CASSLDREITEAFF.

The chain couples TRBV5-1 to TRBJ1-5, with a tentative D call TRBD1 (5 bases). CDR1 SGHRS and CDR2 YFSETQ come from the germline V gene. The CDR3 is made up of 16 amino acids. V was shortened by 0 bases and J by 4 bases, with 14 bases between the two germline ends. CDR3 nucleotides: TGCGCCAGCAGCTTGGGGGGGGGTCACGGGAATCAGCCCCAGCATTTT. Translated: CASSLGGGHGNQPQHF.

The chain carries TRBV28 and TRBJ2-1; D gene unclear. Germline-derived CDR1 and CDR2 are MDHEN and SYDVKM. The V gene lost 6 bases and the J gene lost 0 bases, with 9 bases spanning the gap. CDR3 length: 14 residues. CDR3 amino acids: CASSSLSSYNEQFF. CDR3 nucleotides: TGTGCCAGCAGCTCTCTCAGCTCCTACAATGAGCAGTTCTTC.

This chain uses TRBV19 with TRBJ1-4; 9 bases line up with TRBD1. Germline CDR1 LNHDA, CDR2 SQIVND (reference sequence). The CDR3 runs 13 residues. After removal of 5 bases from V and 10 bases from J, the junction contained 5 bases not matched to a gene. The CDR3 region is CASSRDREGKLFF. CDR3 DNA: TGTGCCAGTAGTCGGGACAGGGAGGGAAAACTGTTTTTT.

The rearrangement uses TRBV7-9 and TRBJ2-3; 16 bases map to TRBD2. J was trimmed by 8 bases and V by 4 bases; bases with no gene match: 3. Germline V gene sequence: CDR1 SEHNR, CDR2 FQNEAQ (reference sequence). This CDR3 region has 15 residues. The CDR3 nucleotides read TGTGCCAGCAGCTCGGGACTAGCGGGAGGGCGTACGCAGTATTTT. It is translated as CASSSGLAGGRTQYF.

The chain links TRBV5-6 to TRBJ1-2; 9 nucleotides match TRBD1. With 3 bases clipped from V and 5 bases from J, the junction kept 5 bases outside the gene matches. The CDR3 extends over 14 amino acids. Germline loops: CDR1 SGHDT, CDR2 YYEEEE. The CDR3 DNA follows: TGTGCCAGCAGCTCTCCCGGGACAGGGTATGGCTACACCTTC. This encodes CASSSPGTGYGYTF.

V and J are TRBV4-2 and TRBJ2-7; 10 nucleotides match TRBD2. The CDR3 loop spans 15 amino acids. CDR1 is LGHNA, CDR2 YNFKEQ, per germline. Losses at the gene ends were 1 base for V and 0 bases for J; bases not matched to a gene: 0. Here the CDR3 reads CASSQASGSSYEQYF. CDR3 DNA: TGTGCCAGCAGCCAAGCTAGCGGGAGCTCCTACGAGCAGTACTTC.

This sequence joins TRBV20-1 and TRBJ2-7; D gene ambiguous. The CDR3 runs 11 residues. V shed 5 bases and J shed 3 bases, with 8 bases lying between them. The germline V gene encodes CDR1 DFQATT and CDR2 SNEGSKA (reference sequence). CDR3: CSAGSFYEQYF. CDR3 sequence (DNA): TGCAGTGCTGGCTCGTTCTACGAGCAGTACTTC.

V gene TRBV30 combines with J gene TRBJ2-3, with TRBD2 matching over 7 bases. This CDR3 has 13 amino acids. In germline, CDR1 is GTSNPN, CDR2 SVGIG (reference sequence). V shed 2 bases and J 4 bases; nucleotides not matched to a gene: 3. The CDR3 reads CAWSLAGADTQYF. Written as DNA, the CDR3 is TGTGCCTGGAGTCTCGCGGGAGCAGATACGCAGTATTTT.

The chain couples TRBV29-1 to TRBJ1-5; TRBD1 agrees at 8 bases. This CDR3 spans 13 amino acids. Germline CDR1 SQVTM, CDR2 ANQGSEA. Germline trimming cut 6 bases from V and 5 bases from J; bases unmatched to any gene: 6. Written as DNA, the CDR3 is TGCAGCGTCCGGACAGGGCGAGATCAGCCCCAGCATTTT. Protein product: CSVRTGRDQPQHF.

V gene TRBV13 combines with J gene TRBJ2-3; TRBD2 aligns across 8 bases. The V gene end was trimmed by 5 bases and the J gene end by 5 bases; junction bases not matched to a gene: 9. The length of the CDR3 is 15 residues. CDR1 and CDR2 (germline): PRHDT, FYEKMQ (reference sequence). The CDR3 DNA reads as TGTGCCAGCAGCACTCAAGGAGCGGGAGAAGATACGCAGTATTTT. This sequence encodes CASSTQGAGEDTQYF. The variable domain in full, with the rest retrieved from reference TRBV13 and TRBJ2-3, is AAGVIQSPRHLIKEKRETATLKCYPIPRHDTVYWYQQGPGQDPQFLISFYEKMQSDKGSIPDRFSAQQFSDYHSELNMSSLELGDSALYFCASSTQGAGEDTQYFGPGTRLTVL.

This chain links TRBV6-5 with TRBJ2-7, with a weak D call TRBD1 (6 bases). Germline V gene sequence: CDR1 MNHEY, CDR2 SVGAGI. Between the trimmed V and J ends, which lost 6 bases and 2 bases, there was a span of 17 bases. This CDR3 spans 15 amino acids. In DNA, the CDR3 is TGTGCCAGCAGCCTTCGAGGGGACAACGCCTACGAGCAGTACTTC. Residues: CASSLRGDNAYEQYF.

The rearrangement joins TRBV11-2 to TRBJ2-1, with TRBD2 matching over 7 bases. Unmatched junction bases numbered 3, after V lost 4 bases and J lost 0 bases. CDR1 and CDR2 from the germline V gene are SGHAT and FQNNGV. This CDR3 is 15 amino acids long. In nucleotides, the CDR3 is TGTGCCAGCAGCTGGAGCGGGACCTCCTACAATGAGCAGTTCTTC. Protein: CASSWSGTSYNEQFF.

This chain joins TRBV30 and TRBJ1-3; D may be TRBD1 (5 bases). CDR3 length equals 15 residues. V was pared by 8 bases and J by 0 bases, with 17 bases between. Germline V CDR1 and CDR2: GTSNPN, SVGIG (reference sequence). CDR3 sequence (DNA): TGTGCCCGGCGGGGCCTAAACTTCTCTGGAAACACCATATATTTT. This codes for CARRGLNFSGNTIYF.

The chain has TRBV6-5 and TRBJ1-2; 7 bases fit TRBD1. The CDR3 totals 15 residues. J gave up 5 bases and V 2 bases, and 8 bases lay outside the gene matches. The germline V gene has CDR1 MNHEY and CDR2 SVGAGI. The CDR3 DNA reads TGTGCCAGCAGTTACCGGGACAGCTTTGTGTATGGCTACACCTTC. The encoded protein is CASSYRDSFVYGYTF.